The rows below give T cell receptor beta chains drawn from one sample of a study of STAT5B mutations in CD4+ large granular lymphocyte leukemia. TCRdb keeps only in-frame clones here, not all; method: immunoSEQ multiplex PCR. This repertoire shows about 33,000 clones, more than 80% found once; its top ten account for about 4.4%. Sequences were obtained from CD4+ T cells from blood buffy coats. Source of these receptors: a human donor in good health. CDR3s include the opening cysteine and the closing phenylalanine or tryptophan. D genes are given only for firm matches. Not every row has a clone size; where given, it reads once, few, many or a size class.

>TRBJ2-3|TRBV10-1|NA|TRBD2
CASSESLSGSSDTQYF
TGCGCCAGCAGTGAGAGTTTAAGCGGGAGTTCAGATACGCAGTATTTT
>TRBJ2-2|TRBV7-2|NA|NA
CASSLFPVRDTGELFF
TGTGCCAGCAGCTTATTTCCGGTCAGGGACACCGGGGAGCTGTTTTTT
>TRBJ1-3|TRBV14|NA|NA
CASSQVTAGNTIYF
TGTGCCAGCAGCCAAGTTACAGCTGGAAACACCATATATTTT
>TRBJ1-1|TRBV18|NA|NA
CASSRDRTNTEAFF
TGTGCCAGCTCACGAGACAGGACCAACACTGAAGCTTTCTTT
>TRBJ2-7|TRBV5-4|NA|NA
CATTAGQGTYEQYF
TGTGCCACCACGGCGGGGCAGGGAACCTACGAGCAGTACTTC
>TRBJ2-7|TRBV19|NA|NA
CASSMVGTAYEQYF
TGTGCCAGTAGTATGGTCGGGACGGCCTACGAGCAGTACTTC
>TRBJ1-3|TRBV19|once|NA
CASSMVGNTIYF
TGTGCCAGTAGTATGGTAGGAAACACCATATATTTT
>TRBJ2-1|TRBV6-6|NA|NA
CASSYDKGAYNEQFF
TGTGCCAGCAGTTACGATAAGGGGGCCTACAATGAGCAGTTCTTC
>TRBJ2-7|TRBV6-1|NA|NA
CASNRDIYEQYF
TGTGCCAGTAACCGGGACATCTACGAGCAGTACTTC
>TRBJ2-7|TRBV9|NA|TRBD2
CASSVGASGFYEQYF
TGTGCCAGCAGCGTAGGGGCTAGCGGTTTCTACGAGCAGTACTTC
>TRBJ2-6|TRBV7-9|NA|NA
CASSLTSGGANVLTF
TGTGCCAGCAGCTTAACATCGGGTGGGGCCAACGTCCTGACTTTC
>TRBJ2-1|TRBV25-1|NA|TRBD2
CASSPRGKRGDNEQFF
TGTGCCAGCAGTCCCCGCGGGAAGCGGGGGGACAATGAGCAGTTCTTC
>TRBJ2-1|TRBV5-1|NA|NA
CASSRTGTASYNEQFF
TGCGCCAGCAGCCGAACCGGGACTGCGTCCTACAATGAGCAGTTCTTC
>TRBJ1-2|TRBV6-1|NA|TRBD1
CASSEGQGLGGYTF
TGTGCCAGCAGTGAGGGACAGGGGCTTGGTGGCTACACCTTC
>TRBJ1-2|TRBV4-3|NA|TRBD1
CASSQDKGGGFVSF
TGCGCCAGCAGCCAAGATAAAGGAGGGGGCTTTGTCTCCTTC
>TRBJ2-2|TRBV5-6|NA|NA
CASSLAGVWGRGSTGELFF
TGTGCCAGCAGCTTGGCGGGGGTGTGGGGGCGCGGTAGCACCGGGGAGCTGTTTTTT
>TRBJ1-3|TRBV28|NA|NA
CASSRTRTGGNTIYF
TGTGCCAGCAGCCGCACCCGGACTGGAGGAAACACCATATATTTT
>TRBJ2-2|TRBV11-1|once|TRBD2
CASRTGGDTGELFF
TGTGCCAGCAGGACGGGGGGGGATACCGGGGAGCTGTTTTTT
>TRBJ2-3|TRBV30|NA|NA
CAWGSLGREDTQYF
TGTGCCTGGGGCTCCCTGGGGCGGGAAGATACGCAGTATTTT
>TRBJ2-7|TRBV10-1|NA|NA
CASSESYARIGEQYF
TGCGCCAGCAGTGAAAGCTACGCACGGATCGGCGAGCAGTACTTC
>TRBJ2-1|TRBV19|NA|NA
CASSTRGERAHYNEQFF
TGTGCCAGTAGTACCCGGGGAGAGCGGGCCCATTACAATGAGCAGTTCTTC
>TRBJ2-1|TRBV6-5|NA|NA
CASSRLIYNEQFF
TGTGCCAGCAGCCGCCTAATCTACAATGAGCAGTTCTTC
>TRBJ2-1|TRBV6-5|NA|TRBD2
CAAGGTSGTNEQFF
TGTGCCGCAGGTGGGACTAGCGGGACCAATGAGCAGTTCTTC
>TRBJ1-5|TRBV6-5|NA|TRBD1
CASSGTGTGNQRQHF
TGTGCCAGCAGTGGGACCGGGACAGGGAACCAGCGCCAGCATTTT
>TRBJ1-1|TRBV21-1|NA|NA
CASSLRTGLPGVFF
TGTGCCAGCAGCTTAAGGACAGGGTTACCGGGGGTTTTCTTT
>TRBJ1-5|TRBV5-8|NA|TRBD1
CASSLRGTVGIDQPQHF
TGTGCCAGCAGCTTGCGCGGGACAGTGGGAATTGATCAGCCCCAGCATTTT
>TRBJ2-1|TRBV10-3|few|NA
CAISDQTDNEQFF
TGTGCCATCAGTGATCAGACAGACAATGAGCAGTTCTTC
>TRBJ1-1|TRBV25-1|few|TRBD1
CASSGTGLGTEAFF
TGTGCCAGCAGTGGGACAGGGTTGGGCACTGAAGCTTTCTTT
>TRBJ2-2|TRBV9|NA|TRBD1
CASRGQGAGELFF
TGTGCCAGCAGAGGACAGGGCGCCGGGGAGCTGTTTTTT
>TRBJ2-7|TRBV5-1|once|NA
CASSLGGNYEQYF
TGCGCCAGCAGCTTGGGTGGGAACTACGAGCAGTACTTC
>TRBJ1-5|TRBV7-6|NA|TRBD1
CARTGPYSNQPQHF
TGTGCCAGGACAGGGCCTTATAGCAATCAGCCCCAGCATTTT
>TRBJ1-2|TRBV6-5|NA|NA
CASSLDSVYGYTF
TGTGCCAGCAGTCTGGACAGTGTTTATGGCTACACCTTC
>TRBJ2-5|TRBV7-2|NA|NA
CASSPGSQETQYF
TGTGCCAGCAGCCCTGGCTCGCAAGAGACCCAGTACTTC
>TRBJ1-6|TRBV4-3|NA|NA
CASSQVLAVGDNSPLHF
TGCGCCAGCAGCCAGGTCCTCGCGGTGGGTGATAATTCACCCCTCCACTTT
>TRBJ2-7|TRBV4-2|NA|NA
CASSPPGGGRTYEQYF
TGTGCCAGCAGCCCCCCGGGGGGCGGAAGGACCTACGAGCAGTACTTC
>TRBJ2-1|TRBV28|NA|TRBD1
CASSPPDRDNEQFF
TGTGCCAGCAGCCCTCCGGACAGGGACAATGAGCAGTTCTTC
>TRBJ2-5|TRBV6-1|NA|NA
CASRPGIQETQYF
TGTGCCAGCAGACCCGGGATCCAAGAGACCCAGTACTTC
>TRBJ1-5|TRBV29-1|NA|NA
CSVEVAGAGNQPQHF
TGCAGCGTTGAAGTAGCAGGGGCTGGCAATCAGCCCCAGCATTTT
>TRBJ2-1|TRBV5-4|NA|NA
CASSWTPELRGDEQFF
TGTGCCAGCAGCTGGACCCCGGAGCTCCGGGGCGATGAGCAGTTCTTC
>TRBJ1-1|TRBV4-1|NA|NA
CASSQNRGSRVTEAFF
TGCGCCAGCAGCCAAAATCGAGGGTCTAGGGTTACTGAAGCTTTCTTT
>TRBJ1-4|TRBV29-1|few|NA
CSAEGGVREKLFF
TGCAGCGCCGAAGGAGGGGTTCGTGAAAAACTGTTTTTT
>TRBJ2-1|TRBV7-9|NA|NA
CASSLFVNSRSYNEQFF
TGTGCCAGCAGCTTATTTGTCAATTCCCGCTCCTACAATGAGCAGTTCTTC
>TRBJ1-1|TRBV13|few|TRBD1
CASSLVGGQMNTEAFF
TGTGCCAGCAGCTTAGTTGGGGGACAGATGAACACTGAAGCTTTCTTT
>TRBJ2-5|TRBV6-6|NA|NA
CASRTRTDQETQYF
TGTGCCAGCAGAACTAGGACAGACCAAGAGACCCAGTACTTC
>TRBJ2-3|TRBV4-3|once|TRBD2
CASSQGTSGDGTDTQYF
TGCGCCAGCAGCCAGGGGACTAGCGGAGACGGAACAGATACGCAGTATTTT
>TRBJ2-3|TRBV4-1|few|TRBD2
CASSRLLAQGGDTQYF
TGCGCCAGCAGCCGCCTACTAGCGCAAGGAGGAGATACGCAGTATTTT
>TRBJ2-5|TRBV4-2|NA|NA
CASSQEQGQETQYF
TGTGCCAGCAGCCAAGAACAGGGCCAAGAGACCCAGTACTTC
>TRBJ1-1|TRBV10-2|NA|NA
CASSEFGGLTEAFF
TGCGCCAGCAGTGAGTTCGGGGGACTCACTGAAGCTTTCTTT
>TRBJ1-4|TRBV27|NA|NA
CASRINEKLFF
TGTGCCAGCAGGATTAATGAAAAACTGTTTTTT
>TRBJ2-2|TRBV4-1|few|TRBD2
CASSQGFFRLAGPGELFF
TGCGCCAGCAGCCAAGGGTTTTTTCGGCTAGCGGGTCCCGGGGAGCTGTTTTTT
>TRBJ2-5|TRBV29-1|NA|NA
CSVQRETQGTQYF
TGCAGCGTCCAGAGGGAGACCCAAGGGACCCAGTACTTC